The clone carrying this TCR beta chain came up once. This entry is derived from a study of CD8 T cells in Susac syndrome. V lost 2 bases to trimming and J lost 4 bases, with 9 bases between them. This CDR3 is built from 13 residues. Germline CDR1 reads SGHRS; CDR2 reads YFSETQ. With random hexamers, roughly 0.5 to 1 ug RNA was reverse transcribed. Using its own MiXCR run on the immunoSEQ multiplex PCR reads, TCRdb lists one record per CDR3 protein. Of about 190,000 distinct CDR3 sequences in the sample, under 95% were seen once. The receptor comes from a human donor in good health. The specimen sequenced was CD4+ T cells from PBMCs. V usage is TRBV5-1 and J usage is TRBJ1-1; no clear D gene. CDR3 sequence (DNA): TGCGCCAGCAGCTTTACGGTTATCACTGAAGCTTTCTTT. As protein: CASSFTVITEAFF.